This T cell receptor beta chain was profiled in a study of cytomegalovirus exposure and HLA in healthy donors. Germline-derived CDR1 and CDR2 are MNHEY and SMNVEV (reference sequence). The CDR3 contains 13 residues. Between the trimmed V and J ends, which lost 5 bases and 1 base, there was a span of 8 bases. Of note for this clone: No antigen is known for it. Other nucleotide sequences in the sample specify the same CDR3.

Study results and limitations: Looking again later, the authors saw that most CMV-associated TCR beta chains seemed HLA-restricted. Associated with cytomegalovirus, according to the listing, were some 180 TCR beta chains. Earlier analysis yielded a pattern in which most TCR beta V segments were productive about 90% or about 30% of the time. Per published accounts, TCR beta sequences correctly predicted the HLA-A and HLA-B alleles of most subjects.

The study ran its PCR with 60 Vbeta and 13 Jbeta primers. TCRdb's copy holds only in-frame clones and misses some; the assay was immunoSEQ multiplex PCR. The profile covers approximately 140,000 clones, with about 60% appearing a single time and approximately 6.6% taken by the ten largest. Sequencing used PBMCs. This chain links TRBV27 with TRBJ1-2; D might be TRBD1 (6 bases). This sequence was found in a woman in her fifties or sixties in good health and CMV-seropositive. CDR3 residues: CASSLRGNYGYTF. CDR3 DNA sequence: TGTGCCAGCAGTCTCAGGGGTAACTATGGCTACACCTTC.